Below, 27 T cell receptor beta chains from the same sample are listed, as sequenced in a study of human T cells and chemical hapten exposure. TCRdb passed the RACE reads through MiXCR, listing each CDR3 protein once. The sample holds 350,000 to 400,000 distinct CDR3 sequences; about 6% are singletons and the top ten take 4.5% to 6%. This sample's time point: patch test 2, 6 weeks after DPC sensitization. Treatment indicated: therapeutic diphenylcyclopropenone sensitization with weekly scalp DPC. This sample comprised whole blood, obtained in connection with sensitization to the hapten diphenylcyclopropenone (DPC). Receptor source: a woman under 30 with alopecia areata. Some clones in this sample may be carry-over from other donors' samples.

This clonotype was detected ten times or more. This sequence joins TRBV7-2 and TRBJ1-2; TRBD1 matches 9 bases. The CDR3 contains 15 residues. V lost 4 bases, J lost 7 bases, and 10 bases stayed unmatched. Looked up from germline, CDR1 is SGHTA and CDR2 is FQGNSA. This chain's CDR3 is CASSWRLDRGGGYTF. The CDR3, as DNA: TGTGCCAGCAGCTGGCGTCTGGACAGGGGAGGTGGCTACACCTTC.

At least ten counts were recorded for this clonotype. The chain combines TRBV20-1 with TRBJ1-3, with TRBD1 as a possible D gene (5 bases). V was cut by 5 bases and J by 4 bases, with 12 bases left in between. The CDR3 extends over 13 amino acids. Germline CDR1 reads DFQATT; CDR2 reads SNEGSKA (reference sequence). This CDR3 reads CSAHTAGGNTIYF. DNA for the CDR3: TGCAGTGCTCATACGGCAGGGGGAAACACCATATATTTT.

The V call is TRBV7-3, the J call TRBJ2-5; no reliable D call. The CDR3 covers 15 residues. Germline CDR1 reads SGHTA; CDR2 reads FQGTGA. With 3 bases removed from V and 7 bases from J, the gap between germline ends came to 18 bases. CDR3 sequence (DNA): TGTGCCAGCAGCTTGGTACAACCCGGCGTCAGGACCCAGTACTTC. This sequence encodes CASSLVQPGVRTQYF. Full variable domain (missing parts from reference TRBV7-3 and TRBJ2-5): GAGVSQTPSNKVTEKGKYVELRCDPISGHTALYWYRQSLGQGPEFLIYFQGTGAADDSGLPNDRFFAVRPEGSVSTLKIQRTERGDSAVYLCASSLVQPGVRTQYFGPGTRLLVL.

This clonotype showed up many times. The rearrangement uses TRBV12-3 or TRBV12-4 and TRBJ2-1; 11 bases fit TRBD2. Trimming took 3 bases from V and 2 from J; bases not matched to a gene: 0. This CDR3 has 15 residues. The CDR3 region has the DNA TGTGCCAGCAGTTTTAGCGGGGGGGCCTACAATGAGCAGTTCTTC. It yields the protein CASSFSGGAYNEQFF.

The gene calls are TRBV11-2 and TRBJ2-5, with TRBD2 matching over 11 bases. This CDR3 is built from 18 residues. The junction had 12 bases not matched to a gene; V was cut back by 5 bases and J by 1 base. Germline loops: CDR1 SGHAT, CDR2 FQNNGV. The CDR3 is CASSQGASGGRVQETQYF. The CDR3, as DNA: TGTGCCAGCAGCCAGGGGGCTAGCGGGGGGCGAGTCCAAGAGACCCAGTACTTC.

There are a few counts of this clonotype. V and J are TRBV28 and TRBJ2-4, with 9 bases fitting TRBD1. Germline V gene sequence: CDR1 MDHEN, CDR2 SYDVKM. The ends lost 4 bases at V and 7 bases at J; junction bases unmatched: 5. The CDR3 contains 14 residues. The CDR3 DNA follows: TGTGCCAGCAGTTACCGGGACAGGGTCAACATTCAGTACTTC. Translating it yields CASSYRDRVNIQYF.

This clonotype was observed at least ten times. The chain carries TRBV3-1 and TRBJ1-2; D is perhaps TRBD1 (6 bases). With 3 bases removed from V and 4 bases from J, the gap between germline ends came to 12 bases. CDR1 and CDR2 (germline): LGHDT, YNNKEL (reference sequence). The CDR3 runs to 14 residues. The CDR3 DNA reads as TGTGCCAGCAGCCACCTGACAGGAGGCTATGGCTACACCTTC. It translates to CASSHLTGGYGYTF.

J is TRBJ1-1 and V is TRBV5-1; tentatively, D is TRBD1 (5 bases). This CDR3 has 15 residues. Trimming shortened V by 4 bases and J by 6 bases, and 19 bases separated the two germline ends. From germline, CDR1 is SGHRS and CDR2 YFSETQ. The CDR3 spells CASSQLGGEVAEAFF. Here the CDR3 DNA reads TGCGCCAGCAGCCAACTGGGAGGGGAGGTCGCTGAAGCTTTCTTT.

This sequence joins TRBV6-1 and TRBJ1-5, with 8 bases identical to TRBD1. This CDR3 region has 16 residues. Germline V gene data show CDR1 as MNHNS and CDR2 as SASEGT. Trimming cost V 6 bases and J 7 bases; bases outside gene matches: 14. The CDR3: CASRERVTGAGQPQHF. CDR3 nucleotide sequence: TGTGCCAGCAGAGAAAGAGTGACAGGGGCTGGCCAGCCCCAGCATTTT.

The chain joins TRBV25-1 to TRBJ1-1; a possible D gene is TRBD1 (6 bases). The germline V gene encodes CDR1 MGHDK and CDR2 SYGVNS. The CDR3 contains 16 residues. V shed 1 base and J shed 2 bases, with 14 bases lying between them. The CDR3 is CASSELDRGFNTEAFF. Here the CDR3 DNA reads TGTGCCAGCAGTGAATTGGACAGAGGGTTCAACACTGAAGCTTTCTTT.

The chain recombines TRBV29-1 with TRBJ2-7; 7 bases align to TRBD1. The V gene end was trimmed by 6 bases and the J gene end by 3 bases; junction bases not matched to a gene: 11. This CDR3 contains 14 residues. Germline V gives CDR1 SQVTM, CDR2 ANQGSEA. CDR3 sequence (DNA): TGCAGCGTCTTTAGCTGGAACAGGGGCTACGAGCAGTACTTC. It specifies CSVFSWNRGYEQYF.

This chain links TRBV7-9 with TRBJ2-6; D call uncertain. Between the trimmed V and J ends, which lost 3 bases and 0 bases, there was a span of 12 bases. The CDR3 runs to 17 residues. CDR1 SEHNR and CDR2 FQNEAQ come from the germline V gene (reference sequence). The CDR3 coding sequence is TGTGCCAGCAGCTTGGGCGGCAGCGACTCTGGGGCCAACGTCCTGACTTTC. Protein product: CASSLGGSDSGANVLTF.

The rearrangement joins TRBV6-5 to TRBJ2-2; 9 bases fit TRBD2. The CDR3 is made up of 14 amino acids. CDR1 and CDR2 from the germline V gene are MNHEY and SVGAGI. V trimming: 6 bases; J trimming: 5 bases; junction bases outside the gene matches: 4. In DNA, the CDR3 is TGTGCCAGCAGGCGGGGGGGATATACCGGGGAGCTGTTTTTT. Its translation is CASRRGGYTGELFF.

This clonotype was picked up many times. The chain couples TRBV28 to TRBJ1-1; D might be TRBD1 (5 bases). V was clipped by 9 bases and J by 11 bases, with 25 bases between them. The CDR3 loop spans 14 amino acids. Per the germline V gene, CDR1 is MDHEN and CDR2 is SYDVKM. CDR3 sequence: CASLDVLGLGDAFF. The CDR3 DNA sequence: TGTGCCAGTCTCGATGTATTGGGGCTGGGGGACGCTTTCTTT.

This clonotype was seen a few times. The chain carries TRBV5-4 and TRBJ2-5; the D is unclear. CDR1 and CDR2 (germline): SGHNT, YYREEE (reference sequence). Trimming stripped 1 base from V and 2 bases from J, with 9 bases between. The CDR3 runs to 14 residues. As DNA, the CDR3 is TGTGCCAGCAGCTTGCAAAGTCCACAAGAGACCCAGTACTTC. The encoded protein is CASSLQSPQETQYF.

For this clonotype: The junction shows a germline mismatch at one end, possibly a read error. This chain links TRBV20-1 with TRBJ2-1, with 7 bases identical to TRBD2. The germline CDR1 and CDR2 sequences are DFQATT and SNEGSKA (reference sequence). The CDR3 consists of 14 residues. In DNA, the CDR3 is TGCAGCGCTAGTGTCGCTAGCGGTAACAATGAGCAGTTCTTC. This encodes CSASVASGNNEQFF.

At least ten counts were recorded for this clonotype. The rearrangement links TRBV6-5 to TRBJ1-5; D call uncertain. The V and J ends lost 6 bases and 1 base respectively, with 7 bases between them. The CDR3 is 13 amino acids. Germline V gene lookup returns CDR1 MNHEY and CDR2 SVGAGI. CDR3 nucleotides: TGTGCCAGCAGCCCCAGAAGCAATCAGCCCCAGCATTTT. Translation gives CASSPRSNQPQHF.

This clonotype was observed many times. The CDR3 DNA reads TGTGCCAGCAGCTTAGAGAGACAGGCCCTCTATGGCTACACCTTC. Translating gives CASSLERQALYGYTF. The V gene is TRBV11-2, the J gene TRBJ1-2, with D perhaps matching TRBD1 (6 bases). Germline CDR1 SGHAT, CDR2 FQNNGV. The length of the CDR3 is 15 residues. V lost 0 bases to trimming and J lost 4 bases, with 12 bases between them.

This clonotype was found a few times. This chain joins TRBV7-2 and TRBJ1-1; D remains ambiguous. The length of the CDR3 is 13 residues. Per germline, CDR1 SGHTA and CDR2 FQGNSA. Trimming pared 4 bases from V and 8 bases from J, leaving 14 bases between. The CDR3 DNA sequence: TGTGCCAGCAGCTCCGGCTCCGCTGGCGAAGCTTTCTTT. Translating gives CASSSGSAGEAFF. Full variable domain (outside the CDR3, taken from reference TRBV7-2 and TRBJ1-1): GAGVSQSPSNKVTEKGKDVELRCDPISGHTALYWYRQSLGQGLEFLIYFQGNSAPDKSGLPSDRFSAERTGGSVSTLTIQRTQQEDSAVYLCASSSGSAGEAFFGQGTRLTVV.

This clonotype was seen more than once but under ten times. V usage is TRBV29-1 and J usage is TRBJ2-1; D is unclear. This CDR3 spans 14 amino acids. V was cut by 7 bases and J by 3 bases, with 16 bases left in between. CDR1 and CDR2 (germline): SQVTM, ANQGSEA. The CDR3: CSAKGSPYYNEQFF. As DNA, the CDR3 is TGCAGCGCCAAAGGTAGCCCCTACTACAATGAGCAGTTCTTC.

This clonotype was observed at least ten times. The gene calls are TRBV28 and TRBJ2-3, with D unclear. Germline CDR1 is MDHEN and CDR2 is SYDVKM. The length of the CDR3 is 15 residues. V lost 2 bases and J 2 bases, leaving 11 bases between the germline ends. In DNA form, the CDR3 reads TGTGCCAGCAGTTTACTTACACCCTACACAGATACGCAGTATTTT. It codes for CASSLLTPYTDTQYF.

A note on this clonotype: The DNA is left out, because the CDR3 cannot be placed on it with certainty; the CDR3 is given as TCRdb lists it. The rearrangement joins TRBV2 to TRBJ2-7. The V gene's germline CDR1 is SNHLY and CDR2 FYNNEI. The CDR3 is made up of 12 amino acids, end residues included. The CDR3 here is CASILDGYEQYF.

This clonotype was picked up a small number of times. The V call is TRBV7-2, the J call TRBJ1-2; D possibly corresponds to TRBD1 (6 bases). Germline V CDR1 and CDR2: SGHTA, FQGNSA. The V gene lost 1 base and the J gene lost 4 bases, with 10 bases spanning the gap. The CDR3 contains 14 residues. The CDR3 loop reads CASSLEQGLYGYTF. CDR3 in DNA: TGTGCCAGCAGCTTAGAACAGGGACTCTATGGCTACACCTTC.

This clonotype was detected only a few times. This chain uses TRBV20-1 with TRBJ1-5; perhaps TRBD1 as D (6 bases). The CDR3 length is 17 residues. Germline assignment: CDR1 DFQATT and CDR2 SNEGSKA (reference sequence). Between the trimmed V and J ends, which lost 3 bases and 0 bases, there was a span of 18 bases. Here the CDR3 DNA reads TGCAGTGCTAGGTCTCCCGGGGGCTTGAGTAGCAATCAGCCCCAGCATTTT. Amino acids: CSARSPGGLSSNQPQHF.

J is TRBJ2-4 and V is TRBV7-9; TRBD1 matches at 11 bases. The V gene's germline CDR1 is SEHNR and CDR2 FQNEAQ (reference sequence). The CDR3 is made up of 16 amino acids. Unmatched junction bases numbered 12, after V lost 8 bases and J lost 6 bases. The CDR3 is CASANSPGQGGNIQYF. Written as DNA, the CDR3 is TGTGCCAGCGCTAACTCCCCGGGACAGGGGGGAAACATTCAGTACTTC.

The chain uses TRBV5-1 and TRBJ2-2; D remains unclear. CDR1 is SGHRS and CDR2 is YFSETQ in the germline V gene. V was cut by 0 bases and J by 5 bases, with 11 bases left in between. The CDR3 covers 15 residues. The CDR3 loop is CASSLETPGTGELFF. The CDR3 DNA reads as TGCGCCAGCAGCTTGGAGACCCCCGGGACCGGGGAGCTGTTTTTT.

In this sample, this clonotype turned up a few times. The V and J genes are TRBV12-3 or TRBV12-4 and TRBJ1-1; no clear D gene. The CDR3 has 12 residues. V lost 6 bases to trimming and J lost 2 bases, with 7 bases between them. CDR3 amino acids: CASRGDNTEAFF. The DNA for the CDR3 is TGTGCCAGCAGGGGTGATAACACTGAAGCTTTCTTT.